These T cell receptor beta chains were read from a single sample in a study of OX40 agonist ivuxolimab in advanced cancers. Sequencing was performed with immunoSEQ multiplex PCR; in TCRdb, only in-frame clones are kept and a portion is missing. The top ten clones hold 0.27% of a sample with some 66,000 clones, over 75% of them seen once. The sequencing here drew on CD4+ or CD8+ T cells sorted from blood, taken in a trial of the OX40 agonist ivuxolimab. The receptors shown here come from an adult with an advanced solid tumor such as melanoma, head and neck, liver or kidney cancer. CDR3s include the opening cysteine and the closing phenylalanine or tryptophan.

V	CDR3
TRBV6-6	CASSSSAGTNEKLFF
TRBV5-1	CASSLGPPPGEQYF
TRBV10-3	CAIALAGGSNTGELFF
TRBV5-5	CASSSRPTGGFF
TRBV7-8	CASSRFAPSNTGELFF
TRBV7-2	CASSYGLATDTQYF
TRBV6-5	CASRAVTSGEQYF
TRBV11-3	CASSLGGTADTRYF
TRBV7-2	CASSLVPSGGVFF
TRBV27	CASSRYYGVGTGGNQPQHF
TRBV5-4	CASSFRREELFF
TRBV6-7	CASSYVAGGEETQYF
TRBV19	CASSPQGAGEQFF
TRBV18	CASSPTGRDTEAFF
TRBV7-2	CASSSWQGGYGYTF
TRBV11-1	CASSLAWTGGSYEQYF
TRBV11-3	CASSLVVLARTDTQYF
TRBV14	CASSQAPGPSGNTIYF
TRBV4-3	CASSQGQGNEKLFF
TRBV19	CASSIRTGLYEQYF
TRBV10-3	CAISAAGGSYEQYF
TRBV28	CASSNRRDRTNTGELFF
TRBV28	CASRAQSTPNTEAFF
TRBV5-4	CASSPGTSGSSYNEQFF
TRBV19	CASRDSQSYNEQFF
TRBV29-1	CSVVPIANTGELFF
TRBV7-9	CASSSTGNTGELFF
TRBV7-8	CASSSGQSRSGNTIYF
TRBV11-3	CASSLLSGTSAYEQYF
TRBV5-1	CASSLARSRFSGANVLTF
TRBV11-2	CASSLEGYEQYF
TRBV28	CASSSGEANYGYTF
TRBV5-6	CASSFGTSGYTF
TRBV2	CASSEQLGTVGNTIYF
TRBV6-5	CASRRTVNQPQHF
TRBV5-4	CASSSGTSGRSDTQYF
TRBV7-2	CASSLYTDTQYF
TRBV5-4	CASSEGQGVLNTEAFF
TRBV19	CASSSWTDPQETQYF
TRBV10-3	CASSLGTDTQYF
TRBV10-3	CAISQEGAEIRETQYF
TRBV28	CASSLRGSEAFF
TRBV7-8	CASSLARLANTYEQYF
TRBV7-2	CASSFLDSYNEQFF
TRBV7-2	CASSLVSFGQQETQYF
TRBV5-1	CASSFSGSTDTQYF
TRBV11-2	CASSLGFWIDTDTQYF
TRBV18	CASSPTHGQGNIQYF
TRBV4-3	CASSQLLAYEQYF
TRBV16	CASSQSGGQGVTEAFF
TRBV5-1	CASSLQPTGGMDGYTF
TRBV14	CASRGQGRSGELFF
TRBV7-3	CASSLTSGSFNEQFF
TRBV19	CASRALNSNQPQHF